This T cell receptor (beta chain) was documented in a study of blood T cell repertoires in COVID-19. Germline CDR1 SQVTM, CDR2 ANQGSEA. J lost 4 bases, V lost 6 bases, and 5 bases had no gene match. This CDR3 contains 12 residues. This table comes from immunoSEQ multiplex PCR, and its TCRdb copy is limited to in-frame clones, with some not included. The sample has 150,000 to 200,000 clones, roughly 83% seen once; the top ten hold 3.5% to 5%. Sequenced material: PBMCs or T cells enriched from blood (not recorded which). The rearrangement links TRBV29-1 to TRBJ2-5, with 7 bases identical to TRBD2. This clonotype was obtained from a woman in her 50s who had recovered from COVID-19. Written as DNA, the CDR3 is TGCAGCGTAGATAGCGGGCTAGAGACCCAGTACTTC. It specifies CSVDSGLETQYF. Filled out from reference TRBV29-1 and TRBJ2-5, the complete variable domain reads SAVISQKPSRDICQRGTSLTIQCQVDSQVTMMFWYRQQPGQSLTLIATANQGSEATYESGFVIDKFPISRPNLTFSTLTVSNMSPEDSSIYLCSVDSGLETQYFGPGTRLLVL.